The TCR beta chain described here comes from a study of Ad26.COV2.S vaccination and SARS-CoV-2 variants. V dropped 2 bases and J dropped 0; count of bases not matched to a gene: 9. The CDR3 contains 18 residues. Germline assignment: CDR1 MNHEY and CDR2 SMNVEV (reference sequence). Only in-frame clones appear in the TCRdb table, and some are missing; sequencing was by immunoSEQ multiplex PCR. The sample shows 180,000 or so clones, roughly nine tenths of them seen only once. The V call is TRBV27, the J call TRBJ2-3, with 9 positions matching TRBD2. Sequences were derived from peripheral blood, sampled after recovery from COVID-19. The TCR comes from a human donor who had recovered from COVID-19. Written as DNA, the CDR3 is TGTGCCAGCAGTTTAGGGACTAGCCGCGTCTCTAGCACAGATACGCAGTATTTT. Amino acid sequence: CASSLGTSRVSSTDTQYF.